Given below is one T cell receptor beta chain in context. The data originate from a study of PD-1 blockade in classical Hodgkin lymphoma. V lost 3 bases and J 3 bases, leaving 11 bases between the germline ends. The CDR3 is 14 amino acids. Germline CDR1 GTSNPN, CDR2 SVGIG (reference sequence). Method: immunoSEQ multiplex PCR; TCRdb's copy keeps in-frame clones and lacks some. The table lists 90,000 to 120,000 clones, about nine tenths of them singletons, with roughly 21% in the top ten. Following autologous stem cell transplantation, relapse occurred in every patient, and exposure to brentuximab vedotin varied.

This chain connects TRBV30 to TRBJ1-4; D uncertain. The source was peripheral blood mononuclear cells (PBMCs), collected before the second cycle of nivolumab. This TCR came from a human donor with classical Hodgkin lymphoma. The CDR3 nucleotides read TGTGCCTGGAGCCGTTTGGGGTCTAATGAAAAACTGTTTTTT. This gives the protein CAWSRLGSNEKLFF.